This entry describes one T cell receptor (beta chain). Its antigen is currently unknown. Sequencing used immunoSEQ multiplex PCR; TCRdb keeps in-frame clones, though not all of them. Of about 350,000 clones in the sample, around 88% are singletons; the top ten hold about 4.6%. This sample was taken from a study of Ad26.COV2.S vaccination and SARS-CoV-2 variants. The wider study: By the intramuscular route, Ad26.COV2.S was given once, or twice 56 days apart. The study, taken as a whole, reports: Breadth measured for non-spike TCRs was similar across vaccine and placebo recipients.

Treatment meaning: 15 to 20 received Ad26.COV2.S at low or high dose, single or two shots; about 5 received placebo; per-sample allocation not given. Each sample was drawn 63 days after the first injection (of vaccine or placebo). CDR3 length equals 13 residues. Between the trimmed V and J ends, which lost 6 bases and 7 bases, there was a span of 13 bases. Germline CDR1 and CDR2: SNHLY and FYNNEI. The sequence was obtained from a person between 18 and 59 years old who received the Ad26.COV2.S COVID-19 vaccine or a placebo. The sample was peripheral blood, taken in a trial of Ad26.COV2.S vaccine versus placebo. The chain recombines TRBV2 with TRBJ2-1; the D is unclear. The CDR3 bases are TGTGCCAGCAGAGTGGGCCCTTGGAATGAGCAGTTCTTC. Amino acid sequence: CASRVGPWNEQFF.